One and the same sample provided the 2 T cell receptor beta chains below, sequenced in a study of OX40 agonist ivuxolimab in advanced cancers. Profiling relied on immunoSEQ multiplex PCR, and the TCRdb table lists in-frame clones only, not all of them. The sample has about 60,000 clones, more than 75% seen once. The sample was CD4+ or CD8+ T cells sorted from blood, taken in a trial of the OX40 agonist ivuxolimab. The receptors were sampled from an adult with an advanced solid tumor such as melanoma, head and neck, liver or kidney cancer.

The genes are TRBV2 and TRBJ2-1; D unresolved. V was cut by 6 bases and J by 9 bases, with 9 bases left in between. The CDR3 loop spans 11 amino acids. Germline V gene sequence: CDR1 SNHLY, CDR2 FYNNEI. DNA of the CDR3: TGTGCCAGCAGCCTTTTAAGTGAGCAGTTCTTC. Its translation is CASSLLSEQFF.

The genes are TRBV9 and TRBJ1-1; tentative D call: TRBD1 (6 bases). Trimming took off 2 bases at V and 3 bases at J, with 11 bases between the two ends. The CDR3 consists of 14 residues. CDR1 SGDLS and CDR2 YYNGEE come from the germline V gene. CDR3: CASSVRQDYTEAFF. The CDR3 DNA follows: TGTGCCAGCAGCGTTCGACAGGATTACACTGAAGCTTTCTTT.